One sample yielded the 19 T cell receptor beta chains listed below, sequenced in a study of blood T cell repertoires in COVID-19. The assay was immunoSEQ multiplex PCR, and TCRdb's table has in-frame clones only and misses some. The sample lists 250,000 to 350,000 clones, 90% occurring once. Sequencing used PBMCs or T cells enriched from blood (not recorded which). The receptors come from a woman aged 18 to 35 with acute COVID-19.

DNA for the CDR3: TGTGCCAGCGGAGACAGGGCCAATCAGCCCCAGCATTTT. As protein: CASGDRANQPQHF. V gene TRBV18 combines with J gene TRBJ1-5; 7 bases match TRBD1. J was trimmed by 3 bases and V by 8 bases; bases with no gene match: 4. Germline V gives CDR1 KGHSH, CDR2 LQKENI. The CDR3 is 13 amino acids. Full variable domain (outside the CDR3, taken from reference TRBV18 and TRBJ1-5): NAGVMQNPRHLVRRRGQEARLRCSPMKGHSHVYWYRQLPEEGLKFMVYLQKENIIDESGMPKERFSAEFPKEGPSILRIQQVVRGDSAAYFCASGDRANQPQHFGDGTRLSIL.

The chain has TRBV4-1 and TRBJ2-1; possible D gene TRBD2, 5 bases. Germline V gives CDR1 MGHRA, CDR2 YSYEKL. Trimming removed 0 bases at V and 7 bases at J, with 22 bases between. The CDR3 loop spans 18 amino acids. CDR3 sequence: CASSQDMAWAGRRNEQFF. CDR3 DNA: TGCGCCAGCAGCCAAGATATGGCCTGGGCGGGTCGTCGGAATGAGCAGTTCTTC.

V gene TRBV11-2 combines with J gene TRBJ1-5; tentatively, D is TRBD1 (6 bases). This CDR3 has 13 amino acids. Germline V gives CDR1 SGHAT, CDR2 FQNNGV. The V gene lost 5 bases and the J gene lost 4 bases, with 9 bases spanning the gap. CDR3 DNA sequence: TGTGCCAGCAGCATAGGACAGAATCAGCCCCAGCATTTT. Translating it yields CASSIGQNQPQHF.

Regarding this clone: An end of the junction does not agree with germline; a read error may underlie this. The chain is built from TRBV7-7 and TRBJ2-7, with D maybe TRBD1 (8 bases). Germline CDR1 and CDR2: SSHAT and FNYEAQ (reference sequence). This CDR3 is built from 15 residues. CDR3 protein: CASSHGQGGGYEQYF. CDR3 DNA: TGTGCTAGCAGCCACGGACAGGGCGGGGGCTACGAGCAGTACTTC.

This clone was detected only once. V is TRBV11-2 and J is TRBJ1-2; no clear D gene. V gave up 0 bases and J gave up 3 bases, with 14 bases separating them. This CDR3 has 16 residues. Germline values: CDR1 SGHAT, CDR2 FQNNGV. CDR3 coding DNA: TGTGCCAGCAGCTTAGATGGTTGGGCAGGCTACTATGGCTACACCTTC. Translated, it gives CASSLDGWAGYYGYTF. The full variable domain, rest sourced from reference TRBV11-2 and TRBJ1-2, is EAGVAQSPRYKIIEKRQSVAFWCNPISGHATLYWYQQILGQGPKLLIQFQNNGVVDDSQLPKDRFSAERLKGVDSTLKIQPAKLEDSAVYLCASSLDGWAGYYGYTFGSGTRLTVV.

The V and J genes are TRBV24-1 and TRBJ1-2; tentative D call: TRBD1 (5 bases). V was cut by 3 bases and J by 5 bases, with 6 bases left in between. Germline V gene lookup returns CDR1 KGHDR and CDR2 SFDVKD. The CDR3 sequence is 12 residues long. CDR3 in DNA: TGTGCCACCAGTGATGGGGGGTATGGCTACACCTTC. It encodes CATSDGGYGYTF.

V and J are TRBV27 and TRBJ2-7; D is undetermined. The V gene lost 5 bases and the J gene lost 3 bases, with 11 bases spanning the gap. Germline assignment: CDR1 MNHEY and CDR2 SMNVEV (reference sequence). This CDR3 comprises 13 residues. The CDR3: CASSHGYSYEQYF. Here the CDR3 DNA reads TGTGCCAGCAGTCACGGATACAGCTACGAGCAGTACTTC.

This clone showed up just a few times. The V and J genes are TRBV5-4 and TRBJ2-7; a weak D match, TRBD1 (6 bases). V lost 0 bases and J 4 bases, leaving 14 bases between the germline ends. The germline V gene has CDR1 SGHNT and CDR2 YYREEE (reference sequence). This CDR3 has 15 residues. The CDR3, as DNA: TGTGCCAGCAGCTTGGAGCAGGGGCCTTATTACGAGCAGTACTTC. Its protein product is CASSLEQGPYYEQYF.

This clone was detected a few times. The V gene is TRBV24-1, the J gene TRBJ2-2, with D tentatively TRBD2 (5 bases). The germline V and J ends were trimmed by 4 bases and 5 bases, with 10 bases remaining between them. There are 14 residues in the CDR3. Germline V CDR1 and CDR2: KGHDR, SFDVKD. As DNA, the CDR3 is TGTGCCACCAGTGACCCCGGACTTACCGGGGAGCTGTTTTTT. It yields the protein CATSDPGLTGELFF.

J is TRBJ2-7 and V is TRBV27; the D gene is possibly TRBD1 (5 bases). Germline V CDR1 and CDR2: MNHEY, SMNVEV (reference sequence). The CDR3 runs 12 residues. V lost 6 bases, J lost 8 bases, and 14 bases lay in between. In DNA, the CDR3 is TGTGCCAGCAGCTCAATAGGGGCAAAGCAGTACTTC. Residues: CASSSIGAKQYF.

The chain carries TRBV18 and TRBJ1-1; D perhaps matches TRBD1 (6 bases). The CDR3 totals 16 residues. Trimming took off 4 bases at V and 4 bases at J, with 19 bases between the two ends. The germline V gene encodes CDR1 KGHSH and CDR2 LQKENI. DNA for the CDR3: TGTGCCAGCTCACTAATGGGGCCAAAAGGGGGCACTGAAGCTTTCTTT. Translating gives CASSLMGPKGGTEAFF.

The chain recombines TRBV28 with TRBJ2-7, with 7 bases that match TRBD2. CDR3 size: 15 residues. The V gene's germline CDR1 is MDHEN and CDR2 SYDVKM. With V trimmed by 5 bases and J by 3 bases, 10 bases remained unmatched. CDR3 sequence reads: CASSPAGALSYEQYF. The CDR3 DNA reads as TGTGCCAGCAGTCCCGCGGGAGCCCTAAGCTACGAGCAGTACTTC. The whole variable domain, remainder taken from reference TRBV28 and TRBJ2-7, is DVKVTQSSRYLVKRTGEKVFLECVQDMDHENMFWYRQDPGLGLRLIYFSYDVKMKEKGDIPEGYSVSREKKERFSLILESASTNQTSMYLCASSPAGALSYEQYFGPGTRLTVT.

The gene calls are TRBV18 and TRBJ2-1, with 9 bases fitting TRBD1. The ends lost 6 bases at V and 7 bases at J; junction bases unmatched: 10. The CDR3 is 15 amino acids. Germline V gene sequence: CDR1 KGHSH, CDR2 LQKENI. The CDR3 sequence is CASSPRDRDGNEQFF. For the CDR3, the DNA is TGTGCCAGCTCCCCGCGGGACAGGGACGGGAATGAGCAGTTCTTC.

The rearrangement uses TRBV5-6 and TRBJ1-1; the D is unclear. The V gene lost 4 bases and the J gene lost 8 bases, with 9 bases spanning the gap. Looked up from germline, CDR1 is SGHDT and CDR2 is YYEEEE. The CDR3 sequence is 11 residues long. Written as DNA, the CDR3 is TGTGCCAGCAGCCTTCAGGCAGAAGCTTTCTTT. Protein product: CASSLQAEAFF.

The chain joins TRBV4-1 to TRBJ2-7, with TRBD2 identical over 10 bases. Germline V CDR1 and CDR2: MGHRA, YSYEKL. The CDR3 consists of 17 residues. The ends lost 0 bases at V and 4 bases at J; junction bases unmatched: 9. CDR3 bases: TGCGCCAGCAGCCAAGATTTGAGCGGGAGGGCAATATACGAGCAGTACTTC. It yields the protein CASSQDLSGRAIYEQYF.

The rearrangement uses TRBV5-8 and TRBJ2-3; D not certain. CDR3 length: 13 residues. The germline CDR1 and CDR2 sequences are SGHTS and YDEGEE. V lost 8 bases to trimming and J lost 6 bases, with 16 bases between them. The CDR3 coding sequence is TGTGCCAGTTCCCGACAAGTTGGGGATACGCAGTATTTT. Translated: CASSRQVGDTQYF.

The rearrangement links TRBV11-3 to TRBJ2-2, with 7 bases fitting TRBD2. This CDR3 region has 20 residues. With 1 base clipped from V and 4 bases from J, the junction kept 18 bases outside the gene matches. CDR1 SGHNT and CDR2 YENEEA come from the germline V gene. DNA for the CDR3: TGTGCCAGCAGCTTAGGTGCGGGGGAGAGGCCAGGACGGGGCACCGGGGAGCTGTTTTTT. Its protein product is CASSLGAGERPGRGTGELFF.

The CDR3 nucleotides are TGTGCCAGCAGCCAAGATTCGTGGACAATTCCTGGAAACACCATATATTTT. Translation gives CASSQDSWTIPGNTIYF. V gene TRBV14 combines with J gene TRBJ1-3; TRBD1 is a possible D gene (5 bases). The CDR3 runs 17 residues. Germline assignment: CDR1 SGHDN and CDR2 FVKESK. Between the trimmed V and J ends, which lost 0 bases and 2 bases, there was a span of 14 bases.

The rearrangement links TRBV18 to TRBJ1-1, with 8 bases identical to TRBD1. Trimming removed 1 base from V and 1 base from J; junction bases left unmatched: 5. The CDR3 runs 16 residues. Looked up from germline, CDR1 is KGHSH and CDR2 is LQKENI. The CDR3 here is CASSPRQTGGNTEAFF. The CDR3 DNA is TGTGCCAGCTCACCACGGCAAACAGGGGGGAACACTGAAGCTTTCTTT.